The rows below give T cell receptor beta chains drawn from one sample of a study of blood T cell repertoires in COVID-19. The data were produced by immunoSEQ multiplex PCR, yet TCRdb's version contains in-frame clones alone and is incomplete. Counted here are about 260,000 clones, roughly four fifths occurring once; the ten biggest clones make up 1.9%. Specimen: peripheral blood. These receptors originate from a woman of 80 years or more with acute or convalescent COVID-19. The CDR3 runs from the conserved cysteine through the conserved F or W. Each record gives: CDR3 protein, V gene.

CASSYRTGSSADTQYF TRBV5-6
CASSLPGKSEKLFF TRBV7-9
CSVEPHRDTGELFF TRBV29-1
CASSLEGTRGNTIYF TRBV7-2
CAIRGSSGDTQFF TRBV10-3
CASSIVGLNTEAFF TRBV19
CATSIHGTGETEAFF TRBV15
CASSPIRGGTSEQYF TRBV7-6
CASSLRGTSGRADTQYF TRBV7-3
CASSLALRGGAGELFF TRBV7-2
CASSDGRSLPRGATQPQHF TRBV6-1
CASSQVNVNQYF TRBV2
CASSYQHATNEKLFF TRBV6-6
CASSWDRSTDTQYF TRBV2
CASTPDRGSSYEQYF TRBV6-5
CASNLIGTNPSTDTQYF TRBV5-6
CASSYRTGKETQYF TRBV6-5
CASSFGSANSGNTIYF TRBV7-2
CASGTVSYEQYF TRBV6-6
CASSWRDSVEQYF TRBV12-3/TRBV12-4
CASSPGAGYGYTF TRBV18
CASSSLGQGTNSPLHF TRBV7-3
CARDRGGANTEAFF TRBV6-5
CASSLEGAPLDTQYF TRBV7-2